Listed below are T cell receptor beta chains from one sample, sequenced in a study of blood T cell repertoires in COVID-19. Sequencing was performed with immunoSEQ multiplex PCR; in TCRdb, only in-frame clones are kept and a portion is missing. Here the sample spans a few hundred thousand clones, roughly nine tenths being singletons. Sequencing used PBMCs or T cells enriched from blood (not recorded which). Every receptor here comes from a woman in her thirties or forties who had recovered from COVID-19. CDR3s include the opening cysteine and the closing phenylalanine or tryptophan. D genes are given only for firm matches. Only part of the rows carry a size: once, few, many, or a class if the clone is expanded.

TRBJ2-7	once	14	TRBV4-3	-	TGCGCCAGCAGCCAAGTAAGGGGGTCCTACGAGCAGTACTTC	CASSQVRGSYEQYF
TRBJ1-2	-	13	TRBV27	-	TGTGCCAGCAAACCGGGGGGCCCCCGGAGCTACACCTTC	CASKPGGPRSYTF
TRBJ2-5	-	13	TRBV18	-	TGTGCCAGCCAGGTCCGACGACAAGAGACCCAGTACTTC	CASQVRRQETQYF
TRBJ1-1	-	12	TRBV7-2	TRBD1	TGTGCCAGCAGCTTAGCAGGACAGGGGGCTTTCTTT	CASSLAGQGAFF
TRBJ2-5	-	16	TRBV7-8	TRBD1	TGTGCCAGCAGCCCAACCCGGGACAGGCCGCAAGAGACCCAGTACTTC	CASSPTRDRPQETQYF
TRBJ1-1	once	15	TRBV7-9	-	TGTGCCAGCAGCATGAAGACAGTTATGAACACTGAAGCTTTCTTT	CASSMKTVMNTEAFF
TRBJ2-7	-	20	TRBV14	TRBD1	TGTGCCAGCAGCCAAGGACTCCTAGGGACAGGCCGAACCAGCTCCTACGAGCAGTACTTC	CASSQGLLGTGRTSSYEQYF
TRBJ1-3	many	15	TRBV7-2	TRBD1	TGTGCCAGCAGCGCGGGGACAGCCTCTGGAAACACCATATATTTT	CASSAGTASGNTIYF
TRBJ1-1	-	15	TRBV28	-	TGTGCCAGCAGTTTATCCAATAGCTTGAACACTGAAGCTTTCTTT	CASSLSNSLNTEAFF
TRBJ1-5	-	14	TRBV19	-	TGTGCCAGTAGTATAGGGCGGTCCGAGTGGCCCCAGCATTTT	CASSIGRSEWPQHF
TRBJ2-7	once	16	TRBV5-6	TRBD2	TGTGCCAGCAGCTGGGGTAGCGGGAGAGGAGCGTACGAGCAGTACTTC	CASSWGSGRGAYEQYF
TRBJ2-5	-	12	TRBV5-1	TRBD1	TGCGCCAGCAGTAGACAGGGGGAGACCCAGTACTTC	CASSRQGETQYF
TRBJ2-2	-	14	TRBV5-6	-	TGTGCCAGCAGCTTTGGCGGGTACACCGGGGAGCTGTTTTTT	CASSFGGYTGELFF
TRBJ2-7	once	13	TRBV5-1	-	TGCGCCAGCAGCTTGGCTGGGGAGTACGAGCAGTACTTC	CASSLAGEYEQYF
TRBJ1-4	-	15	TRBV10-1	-	TGCGCCAGCAGGCAGGGTGGGTACCTTAATGAAAAACTGTTTTTT	CASRQGGYLNEKLFF
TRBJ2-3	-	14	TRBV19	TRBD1	TGTGCCAGTAGTTTCCGGACAGGCCCAGATACGCAGTATTTT	CASSFRTGPDTQYF
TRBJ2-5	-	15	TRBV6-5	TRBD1	TGTGCCAGCATAAGGGACAGGGGAATGGTAGAGACCCAGTACTTC	CASIRDRGMVETQYF
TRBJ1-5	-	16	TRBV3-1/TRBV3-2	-	TGTGCCAGCAGCCTTGGGGCCCGTTGCGGCAATCAGCCCCAGCATTTT	CASSLGARCGNQPQHF
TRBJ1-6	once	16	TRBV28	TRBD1	TGTGCCAGCAGCGGACCCCGGGACAGGGATTATTCACCCCTCCACTTT	CASSGPRDRDYSPLHF
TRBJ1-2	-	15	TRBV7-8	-	TGTGCCAGCAGCCGAGGCGGCAGGGGATATGAAGGCTACACCTTC	CASSRGGRGYEGYTF
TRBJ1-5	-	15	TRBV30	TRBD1	TGTGCCTGGAACAGCGGACAGGTTAGCAATCAGCCCCAGCATTTT	CAWNSGQVSNQPQHF
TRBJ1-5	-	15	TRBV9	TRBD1	TGTGCCAGCAGCCCAGACAGGGAGTTAGGTCAGCCCCAGCATTTT	CASSPDRELGQPQHF
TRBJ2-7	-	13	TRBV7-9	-	TGTGCCAGCAGCTTGACAGACTCCTACGAGCAGTACTTC	CASSLTDSYEQYF
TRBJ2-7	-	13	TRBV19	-	TGTGCCAGTAGATTCGGCAGGGGCTACGAGCAGTACTTC	CASRFGRGYEQYF
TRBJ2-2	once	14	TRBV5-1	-	TGCGCCAGCCAGCAACGGGAGTCCGCCGGGGAGCTGTTTTTT	CASQQRESAGELFF
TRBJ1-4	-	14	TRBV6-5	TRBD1	TGTGCCAGCAGTTACTCACAGGGGAAGGAGGAACTGTTTTTT	CASSYSQGKEELFF
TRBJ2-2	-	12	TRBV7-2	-	TGTGCCAGCAGCGCCCCAGGTGGGGAGCTGTTTTTT	CASSAPGGELFF
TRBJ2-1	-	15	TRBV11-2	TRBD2	TGTGCCAGCAGCGAAAGGACTAGCGGGATCAATGAGCAGTTCTTC	CASSERTSGINEQFF
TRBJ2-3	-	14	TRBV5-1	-	TGCGCCAGCAGAAAACAGGGCTCCGGAGATACGCAGTATTTT	CASRKQGSGDTQYF
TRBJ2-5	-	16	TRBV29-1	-	TGCAGCGTTTATCCGGGGGGCGGCCACGGGTTAGAGACCCAGTACTTC	CSVYPGGGHGLETQYF
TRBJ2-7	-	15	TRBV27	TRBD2	TGTGCCAGCAGTAACCTAGCGGGAGGGTCCTACGAGCAGTACTTC	CASSNLAGGSYEQYF
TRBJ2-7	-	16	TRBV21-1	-	TGTGCCAGCCGAGATCGACTAGCGGGAGGGCCTTACGAGCAGTACTTC	CASRDRLAGGPYEQYF
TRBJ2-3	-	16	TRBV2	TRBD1	TGTGCCAGCAGTGTAACTAGGACAGGAGCAAGGGATACGCAGTATTTT	CASSVTRTGARDTQYF
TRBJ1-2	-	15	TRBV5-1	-	TGCGCCAGCAGCTTACCCTCGGGTGATAACTATGGCTACACCTTC	CASSLPSGDNYGYTF
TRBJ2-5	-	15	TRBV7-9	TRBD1	TGTGCCAGCAGCCCGTTTACAGGGGGCGGGGAGACCCAGTACTTC	CASSPFTGGGETQYF
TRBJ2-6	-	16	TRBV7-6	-	TGTGCCAGCAGCCAGCGTGCTGACTCTGGGGCCAACGTCCTGACTTTC	CASSQRADSGANVLTF
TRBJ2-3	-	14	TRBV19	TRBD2	TGTGCCAGTATGGCGAGCGGGGCCACAGATACGCAGTATTTT	CASMASGATDTQYF
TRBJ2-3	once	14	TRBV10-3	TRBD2	TGTGCCATCGGGGGGGAGGGGCCCGCGGATACGCAGTATTTT	CAIGGEGPADTQYF
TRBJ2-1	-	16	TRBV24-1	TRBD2	TGTGCCACCAGTGATTTGGCTAGCGGTAAATACAATGAGCAGTTCTTC	CATSDLASGKYNEQFF
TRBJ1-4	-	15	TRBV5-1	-	TGCGCCAGCAGCCTGGGGGTAACTATTAATGAAAAACTGTTTTTT	CASSLGVTINEKLFF
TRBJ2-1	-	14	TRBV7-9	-	TGTGCCAGCGGGCATAGCGGATCCTACAATGAGCAGTTCTTC	CASGHSGSYNEQFF
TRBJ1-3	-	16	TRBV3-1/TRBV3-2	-	TGTGCCAGCAGCCGTCGGACAGAGACCTCTGGAAACACCATATATTTT	CASSRRTETSGNTIYF
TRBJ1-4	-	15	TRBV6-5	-	TGTGCCAGCAGACCGAATACGGCAACTAATGAAAAACTGTTTTTT	CASRPNTATNEKLFF
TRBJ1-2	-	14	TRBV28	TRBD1	TGTGCCAGCCCCCCATCCGGGACAGGGGCGAGCTACACCTTC	CASPPSGTGASYTF
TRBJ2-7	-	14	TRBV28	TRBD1	TGTGCCAGCAGCTCCCCTGGGACAGCTGGCGAGCAGTACTTC	CASSSPGTAGEQYF
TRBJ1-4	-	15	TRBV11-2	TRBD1	TGTGCCAGCAGCTTAGCAGGGGGCTTTAATGAAAAACTGTTTTTT	CASSLAGGFNEKLFF